This T cell receptor (beta chain) was sequenced in a study of CD8+ T cells in alopecia areata. Points from the study as a whole: Lesional tissue from the scalp (especially in alopecia totalis/universalis) showed higher clonality than normal scalp.

CDR3 length: 13 amino acids. V lost 0 bases and J lost 5, with 5 bases in between. The germline V gene encodes CDR1 GTSNPN and CDR2 SVGIG (reference sequence). Regarding this clone: Its antigen is not known.

RNA extraction and reverse transcription yielded cDNA as sequencing template. Assay: immunoSEQ multiplex PCR; the TCRdb copy retains only in-frame clones and omits some. The data contain about 200,000 clones, around 56% of them seen just once; the ten biggest clones take up approximately 3.4%. Treatment described: oral pan-JAK inhibitor, 5-10 mg twice daily. Collection of lesional scalp punch biopsies and peripheral blood was performed in alopecia areata patients. This chain links TRBV30 with TRBJ1-6; D is perhaps TRBD1 (5 bases). The source of this sequence is a human donor with alopecia areata. Sequenced material: CD4+ T cells sorted from blood, taken at week 4, from a patient treated with tofacitinib. The CDR3 DNA reads TGTGCCTGGAGTGTAGGGGATAATTCACCCCTCCACTTT. Amino acids: CAWSVGDNSPLHF.